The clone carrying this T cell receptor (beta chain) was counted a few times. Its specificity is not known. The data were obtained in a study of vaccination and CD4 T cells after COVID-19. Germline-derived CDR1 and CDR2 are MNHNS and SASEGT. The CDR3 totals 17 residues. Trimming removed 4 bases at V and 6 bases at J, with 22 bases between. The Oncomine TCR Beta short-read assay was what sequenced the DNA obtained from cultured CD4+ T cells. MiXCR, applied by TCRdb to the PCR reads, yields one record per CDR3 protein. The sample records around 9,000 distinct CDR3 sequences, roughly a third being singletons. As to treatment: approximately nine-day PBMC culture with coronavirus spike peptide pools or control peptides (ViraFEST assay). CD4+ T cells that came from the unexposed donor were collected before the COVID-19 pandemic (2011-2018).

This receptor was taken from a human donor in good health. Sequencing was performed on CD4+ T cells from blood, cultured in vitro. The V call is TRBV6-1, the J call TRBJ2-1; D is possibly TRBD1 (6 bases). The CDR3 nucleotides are TGTGCCAGCAGTGGCTTGACAGGACTGTTCAAAGGCAATGAGCAGTTCTTC. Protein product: CASSGLTGLFKGNEQFF.